This T cell receptor beta chain is drawn from a study of CD8 T cells in Susac syndrome (dated by TCRdb to the late 2010s). Some background on the complete study: The study used repertoire sequencing to test whether antigen drove CD8+ T cell activation and differentiation in Susac syndrome. What the research found in general, with its limitations: The study acknowledged that relatively few individuals were included in the TCR sequencing and HLA analysis.

The germline V gene gives CDR1 as SQVTM and CDR2 as ANQGSEA. Relative to germline, V is 8 bases shorter and J is 8 bases shorter, with 27 bases between their ends. Spanning cysteine to phenylalanine, the CDR3 consists of 15 amino acids. Left in the record is the CDR3 DNA by itself, 45 bases read in frame from the first base. Peripheral blood CD8+ and CD4+ T cells from healthy donors, Susac syndrome patients and multiple sclerosis patients were profiled using high-throughput TCR beta sequencing. Healthy donors were included as age- and sex-matched controls. CD8+ TEMRA cells were enriched by FACS, while bulk CD8+ and CD4+ T cells were purified by magnetic negative isolation. Blood was drawn into EDTA tubes, processed within 24 hours, and PBMCs were isolated by density gradient centrifugation. PBMCs intended for TCR sequencing were frozen in liquid nitrogen and were later thawed in a 37 degrees C water bath. Purity of sorted or isolated CD4+, CD8+ and CD8+ TEMRA cells was at least 90%.

Worth noting for this clonotype: The antigen it binds to is not known. Base qualities are not at hand, and no much larger clone is one base apart.

RNA was extracted with the RNeasy kit and roughly 0.5 to 1 ug was reverse transcribed using random hexamers. TCR beta CDR3 regions were amplified with the immunoSEQ multiplex PCR assay covering 54 Vbeta and 13 Jbeta segments. Bias from PCR amplification was corrected by using a synthetic template baseline for primer optimization and for computational correction. The paper's processing steps were these. Reads were assigned to V, D and J genes according to IMGT and analyzed in immunoSEQ Analyzer, with only productive sequences retained. Clonality was calculated as one minus the Shannon entropy normalized by log2 of the number of productive unique sequences. For each patient and control, public and private clones were evaluated within the 100 most prevalent clones. Clones were defined as Susac-specific when absent from the healthy and MS cohorts, from approximately 970 published viral clones and from other ImmuneACCESS disease sequences. TCRdb trimmed public reads at Q25 via fastp, called clones via MiXCR and kept in-frame beta chains. Each CDR3 protein gets just one entry, which takes the most common genes and DNA from the rows behind it. The V and J calls, along with clone size, are taken from TCRdb and not from the paper's own processing. This sample comprises some 190,000 distinct CDR3 sequences, under 95% of them detected only once. 0.1% to 0.12% of the sample is taken by the ten largest.

Rearrangement joined TRBV29-1 to TRBJ1-1; no D gene is confidently identified. Source material: CD4+ T cells from PBMCs. The sequence was obtained from a human donor in good health. The nucleotide sequence reads as follows: TGCAGCTTCCAAAAGGGTTGGGGTACCCGGGAAGAAGCTTTCTTT. This encodes CSFQKGWGTREEAFF.